This T cell receptor beta chain originates from a study of T cell responses to AZD1222 COVID-19 vaccine. Study-level findings and limits: After two AZD1222 doses, spike-specific TCR breadth and depth rose versus day 0. Nearly half of spike-specific TCRs reportedly go after variant regions that carry no mutations.

This clone appeared once. Its antigen is as yet unknown. The protocol was immunoSEQ multiplex PCR, while the TCRdb copy is restricted to in-frame clones and leaves out a portion. This sample has under 70,000 clones; around 90% occur once, and the top ten carry about 14%. Germline lookup yields CDR1 ENHRY and CDR2 SYGVKD. This CDR3 comprises 18 residues. V lost 10 bases to trimming and J lost 4 bases; unmatched junction nucleotides: 22. The receptor comes from an adult who received the AZD1222 COVID-19 vaccine. V usage is TRBV10-3 and J usage is TRBJ2-7, with 10 bases aligning to TRBD2. Sequenced material: peripheral blood, taken 28 days after the second AZD1222 dose. The CDR3 here is CATSPALSSSGSTYEQYF. In DNA form, the CDR3 reads TGTGCCACTAGCCCCGCCCTATCCTCTAGCGGGAGTACTTACGAGCAGTACTTC.